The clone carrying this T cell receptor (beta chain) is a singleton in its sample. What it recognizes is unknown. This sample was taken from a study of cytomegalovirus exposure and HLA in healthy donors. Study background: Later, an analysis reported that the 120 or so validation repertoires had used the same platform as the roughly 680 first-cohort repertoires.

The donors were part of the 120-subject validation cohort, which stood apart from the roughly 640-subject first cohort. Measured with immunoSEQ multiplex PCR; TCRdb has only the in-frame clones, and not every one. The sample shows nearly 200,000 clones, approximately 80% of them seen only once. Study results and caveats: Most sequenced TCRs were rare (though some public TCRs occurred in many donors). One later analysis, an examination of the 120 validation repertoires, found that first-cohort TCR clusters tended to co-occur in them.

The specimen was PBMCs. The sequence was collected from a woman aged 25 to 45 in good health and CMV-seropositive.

DNA for the CDR3: TGTGCCAGCAGCTGGGGACCGGGACAGATAAATCAGCCCCAGCATTTT. Translating gives CASSWGPGQINQPQHF. The chain has TRBV5-6 and TRBJ1-5, with TRBD1 matching 7 bases. J was trimmed by 4 bases and V by 3 bases; bases with no gene match: 10. Germline loops: CDR1 SGHDT, CDR2 YYEEEE. The CDR3 is 16 amino acids.